A single sample is the source of the 3 T cell receptor beta chains below, sequenced in a study of T-cell memory formation after mild COVID-19. From the 5' RACE reads, TCRdb called clonotypes with MiXCR, one entry per CDR3 protein. The data show 350,000 to 500,000 distinct CDR3 sequences, over 15% seen once. Sequenced sample: PBMCs or a T cell subset sorted from them (not recorded which). The receptors stem from an adult woman who had mild COVID-19 (a few samples of this study predate the infection). Cell type and time point are not known.

This clonotype has only a few counts. The chain has TRBV3-1 and TRBJ2-3; D unresolved. This CDR3 is 14 amino acids long. With 5 bases removed from V and 7 bases from J, the gap between germline ends came to 16 bases. Germline CDR1 and CDR2: LGHDT and YNNKEL (reference sequence). The CDR3 protein is CASSLKGLSNTQYF. The CDR3 bases are TGTGCCAGCAGCTTAAAAGGGCTATCAAATACGCAGTATTTT.

This clonotype was counted ten times or more. The V gene is TRBV6-4, the J gene TRBJ2-1, with 12 bases identical to TRBD2. The CDR3 is made up of 19 amino acids. J gave up 0 bases and V 10 bases, and 16 bases lay outside the gene matches. Germline V CDR1 and CDR2: MRHNA, SNTAGT. The CDR3 sequence: CANPRPSGRAKSSYNEQFF. The CDR3 region has the DNA TGTGCCAACCCCAGGCCTAGCGGGAGGGCCAAGAGCTCCTACAATGAGCAGTTCTTC.

The rearrangement uses TRBV24-1 and TRBJ2-7; TRBD2 matches at 14 bases. The germline V gene encodes CDR1 KGHDR and CDR2 SFDVKD. Trimming took 4 bases from V and 3 from J; bases not matched to a gene: 1. This CDR3 has 15 residues. DNA for the CDR3: TGTGCCACCAGTGACGGACTAGCGGGAGGCTACGAGCAGTACTTC. Protein sequence: CATSDGLAGGYEQYF.